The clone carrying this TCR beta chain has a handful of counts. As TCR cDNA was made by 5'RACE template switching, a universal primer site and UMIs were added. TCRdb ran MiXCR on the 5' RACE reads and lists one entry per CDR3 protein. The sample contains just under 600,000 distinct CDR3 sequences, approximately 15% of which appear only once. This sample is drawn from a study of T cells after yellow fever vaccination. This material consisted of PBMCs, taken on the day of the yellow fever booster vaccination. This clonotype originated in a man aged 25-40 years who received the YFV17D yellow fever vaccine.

The CDR3 DNA is TGTGCCAGCAGCCCCGGGAGATTCAACGAGCAGTACTTC. This gives the protein CASSPGRFNEQYF. The chain uses TRBV7-2 and TRBJ2-7, with a possible D match to TRBD2 (6 bases). Trimming stripped 5 bases from V and 5 bases from J, with 13 bases between. This CDR3 region has 13 residues. Germline V gives CDR1 SGHTA, CDR2 FQGNSA.